Following are 4 T cell receptor beta chains from one sample sequenced in a study of blood T cells in healthy people across ages. The second PCR ran roughly 6 to 11 cycles with a sample-barcoded 5' primer and J-beta primers. TCRdb itself ran the 5' RACE reads through MiXCR, one entry per CDR3 protein. The top ten clones hold around 16% of a sample with around 870,000 distinct CDR3 sequences, 25% to 30% of them seen once. The material sequenced was blood. The receptor set was obtained from an elderly woman in good health.

This chain connects TRBV6-1 to TRBJ1-1; D not resolved. This CDR3 has 13 amino acids. With 6 bases removed from V and 3 bases from J, the gap between germline ends came to 11 bases. Germline V gene sequence: CDR1 MNHNS, CDR2 SASEGT. The chain's CDR3 is CASSPPLDTEAFF. DNA for the CDR3: TGTGCCAGCAGCCCGCCCTTAGACACTGAAGCTTTCTTT.

This clonotype was recorded at least ten times. V usage is TRBV7-2 and J usage is TRBJ2-2; no clear D gene. CDR3 length: 14 residues. CDR1 is SGHTA, CDR2 FQGNSA, per germline. Trimming left V 5 bases short and J 5 bases short, with 12 bases between. The CDR3 region is CASSLSTLTGELFF. CDR3 sequence (DNA): TGTGCCAGCAGCCTCTCGACTCTTACCGGGGAGCTGTTTTTT.

As for this clonotype: Sequence at one end of the junction differs from germline and may be a read error. The chain joins TRBV27 to TRBJ2-5; maybe TRBD2 (7 bases). Germline CDR1 and CDR2: MNHEY and SMNVEV (reference sequence). This CDR3 contains 12 residues. The chain's CDR3 is CVAGRGYNEQYF. In DNA form, the CDR3 reads TGCGTCGCGGGGAGGGGGTACAATGAGCAGTACTTC.

Many counts were recorded for this clonotype. The chain joins TRBV20-1 to TRBJ2-5; 10 bases agree with TRBD2. The CDR3 has 14 residues. Germline values: CDR1 DFQATT, CDR2 SNEGSKA (reference sequence). V gave up 0 bases and J gave up 11 bases; unmatched junction bases: 9. The CDR3, as DNA: TGCAGTGCTAGAGATTGGGCTAGCGGGGGCCCTCAGTACTTC. It yields the protein CSARDWASGGPQYF.